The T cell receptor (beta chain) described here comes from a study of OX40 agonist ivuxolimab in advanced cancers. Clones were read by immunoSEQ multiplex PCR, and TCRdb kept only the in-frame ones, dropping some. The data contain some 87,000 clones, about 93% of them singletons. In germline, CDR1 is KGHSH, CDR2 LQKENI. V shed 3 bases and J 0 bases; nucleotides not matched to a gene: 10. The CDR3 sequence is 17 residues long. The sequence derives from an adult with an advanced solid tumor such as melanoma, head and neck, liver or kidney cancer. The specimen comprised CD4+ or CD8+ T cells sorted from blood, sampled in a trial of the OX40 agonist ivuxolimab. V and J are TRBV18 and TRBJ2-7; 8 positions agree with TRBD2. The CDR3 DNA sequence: TGTGCCAGCTCACCTTCGACTAGCGTTCTCCCCTCCTACGAGCAGTACTTC. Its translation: CASSPSTSVLPSYEQYF.